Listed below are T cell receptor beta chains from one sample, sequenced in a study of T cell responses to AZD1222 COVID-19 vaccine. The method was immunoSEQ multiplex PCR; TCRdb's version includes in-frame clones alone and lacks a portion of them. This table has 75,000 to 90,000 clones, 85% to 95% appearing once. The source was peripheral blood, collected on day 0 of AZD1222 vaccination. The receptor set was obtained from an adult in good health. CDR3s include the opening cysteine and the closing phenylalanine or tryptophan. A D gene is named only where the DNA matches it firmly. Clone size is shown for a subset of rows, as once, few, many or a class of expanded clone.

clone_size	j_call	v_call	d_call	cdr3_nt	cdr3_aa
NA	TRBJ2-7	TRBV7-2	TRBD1	TGTGCCAGCAGTTCGGACAGGGGGCGGTACGAGCAGTACTTC	CASSSDRGRYEQYF
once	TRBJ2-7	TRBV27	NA	TGTGCCAGCAATGCGGGGCACAATCCCGAGCAGTACTTC	CASNAGHNPEQYF
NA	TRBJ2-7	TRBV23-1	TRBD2	TGCGCCAGCAGTCCCCGGGAGGTGGGGTACGAGCAGTACTTC	CASSPREVGYEQYF
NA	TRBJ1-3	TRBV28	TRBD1	TGTGCCAGCAGTCCACAGGGGAGTGGAAACACCATATATTTT	CASSPQGSGNTIYF
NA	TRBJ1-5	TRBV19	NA	TGTGCCAGTAGTCTTCCGGGGGATAATCAGCCCCAGCATTTT	CASSLPGDNQPQHF
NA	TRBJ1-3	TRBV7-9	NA	TGTGCCAGCAGCCCCCTCCCCGGGTCGATGGATAACACCATATATTTT	CASSPLPGSMDNTIYF
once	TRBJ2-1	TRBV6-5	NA	TGTGCCAGCAGTTACACCGGGCCTGCCTACAATGAGCAGTTCTTC	CASSYTGPAYNEQFF
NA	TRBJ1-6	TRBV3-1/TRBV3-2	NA	TGTGCCAGCAGCCCTGGGACGGCCCGGAATTCACCCCTCCACTTT	CASSPGTARNSPLHF
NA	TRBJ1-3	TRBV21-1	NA	TGTGCCAGCAGCAAAGGTCGAGGCAGGGTGTCCGGAAACACCATATATTTT	CASSKGRGRVSGNTIYF
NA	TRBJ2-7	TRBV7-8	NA	TGTGCCAGCAGCTTAGGTCGGGGGTACTACGAGCAGTACTTC	CASSLGRGYYEQYF
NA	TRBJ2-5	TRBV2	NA	TGTGCCAGCCTTCTCAGGGAGACCCAGTACTTC	CASLLRETQYF
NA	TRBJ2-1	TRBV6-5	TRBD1	TGTGCCAGCAGTCCTCGGGACAGCTCCTACAATGAGCAGTTCTTC	CASSPRDSSYNEQFF
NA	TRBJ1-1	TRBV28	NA	TGTGCCAGCAGTTTATTAGGGTCGAACACTGAAGCTTTCTTT	CASSLLGSNTEAFF
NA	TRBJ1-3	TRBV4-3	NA	TGCGCCAGCAGCCAAGACGTGCGCTCTGGAAACACCATATATTTT	CASSQDVRSGNTIYF
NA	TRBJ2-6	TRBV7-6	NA	TGTGCCAGCAGCTTGACGGTCTCTGGGGCCAACGTCCTGACTTTC	CASSLTVSGANVLTF
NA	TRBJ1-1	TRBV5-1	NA	TGCGCCAGCAGCTTGGATTCTGGGAATGGGGCTTTCTTT	CASSLDSGNGAFF
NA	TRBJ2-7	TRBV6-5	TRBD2	TGTGCCAGCAGTTACTCGGGACTAGCGGCCTACGAGCAGTACTTC	CASSYSGLAAYEQYF
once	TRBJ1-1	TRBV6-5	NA	TGTGCCAGCAGTTTCCTCGGGGGGCACACTGAAGCTTTCTTT	CASSFLGGHTEAFF
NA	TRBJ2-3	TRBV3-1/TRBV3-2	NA	TGTGCCAGCAGCCCGGGTATGGCGGGGCGCACAGATACGCAGTATTTT	CASSPGMAGRTDTQYF
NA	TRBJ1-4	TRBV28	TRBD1	TGTGCCAGCAGTTTGACAGGGTCTAATGAAAAACTGTTTTTT	CASSLTGSNEKLFF
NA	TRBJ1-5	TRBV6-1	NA	TGTGCCAGCAGTGAACCGGGCGCCGGACAGCCCCAGCATTTT	CASSEPGAGQPQHF
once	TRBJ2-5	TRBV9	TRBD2	TGTGCCAGCAGCAGCGAGCGGGGGGCACTCCAAGAGACCCAGTACTTC	CASSSERGALQETQYF
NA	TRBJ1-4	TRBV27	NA	TGTGCCAGCCAGAGCGTTAGGAATGAAAAACTGTTTTTT	CASQSVRNEKLFF
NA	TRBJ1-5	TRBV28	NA	TGTGCCAGCAGTCGACAGGGCAATCAGCCCCAGCATTTT	CASSRQGNQPQHF
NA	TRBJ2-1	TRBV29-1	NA	TGCAGCGTTGAAATCTACAATGAGCAGTTCTTC	CSVEIYNEQFF
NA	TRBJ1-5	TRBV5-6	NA	TGTGCCAGCAGCCGAAGGGGGGCAAGCAATCAGCCCCAGCATTTT	CASSRRGASNQPQHF
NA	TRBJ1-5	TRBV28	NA	TGCGCAGGAGGGGAGGGCCTGAATAGCAATCAGCCCCAGCATTTT	CAGGEGLNSNQPQHF
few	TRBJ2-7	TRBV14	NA	TGTGCCAGCAGCCCTGGAGGGGAGCAGTACTTC	CASSPGGEQYF
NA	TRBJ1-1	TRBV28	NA	TGTGCCAGCAGTCCTCCCGACAGGCCGGGCACTGAAGCTTTCTTT	CASSPPDRPGTEAFF
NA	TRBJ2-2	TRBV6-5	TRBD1	TGTGCCAGCAGGTTTACAGGGGAGCCCGGGGAGCTGTTTTTT	CASRFTGEPGELFF
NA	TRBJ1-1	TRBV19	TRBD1	TGTGCCAGTAGTATCGTGGGACAGGGAAGTGAAGCTTTCTTT	CASSIVGQGSEAFF
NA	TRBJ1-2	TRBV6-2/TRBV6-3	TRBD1	TGTGCCAGCAGTTCGGGACAGCAGAACTATGGCTACACCTTC	CASSSGQQNYGYTF
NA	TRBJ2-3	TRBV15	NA	TGTGCCACCAGCAGTCCCCGTAGCACAGATACGCAGTATTTT	CATSSPRSTDTQYF
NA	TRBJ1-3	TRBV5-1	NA	TGCGCCAGCAGCTTGGTGCAGGGAGGAAACACCATATATTTT	CASSLVQGGNTIYF
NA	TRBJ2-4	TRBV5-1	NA	TGCGCCAGCAGCCCTTACTTAGGGGGTGCCAAAAACATTCAGTACTTC	CASSPYLGGAKNIQYF
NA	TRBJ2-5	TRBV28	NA	TGTGCCAGCAGGGGGTGGGAGACCCAGTACTTC	CASRGWETQYF
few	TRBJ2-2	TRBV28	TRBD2	TGTGCCAGCAGTTTTCTCGGACTAGCGGGCACCGGGGAGCTGTTTTTT	CASSFLGLAGTGELFF
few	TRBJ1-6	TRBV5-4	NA	TGTGCCAGCAGCTTGACAGGGAGGCATTCACCCCTCCACTTT	CASSLTGRHSPLHF